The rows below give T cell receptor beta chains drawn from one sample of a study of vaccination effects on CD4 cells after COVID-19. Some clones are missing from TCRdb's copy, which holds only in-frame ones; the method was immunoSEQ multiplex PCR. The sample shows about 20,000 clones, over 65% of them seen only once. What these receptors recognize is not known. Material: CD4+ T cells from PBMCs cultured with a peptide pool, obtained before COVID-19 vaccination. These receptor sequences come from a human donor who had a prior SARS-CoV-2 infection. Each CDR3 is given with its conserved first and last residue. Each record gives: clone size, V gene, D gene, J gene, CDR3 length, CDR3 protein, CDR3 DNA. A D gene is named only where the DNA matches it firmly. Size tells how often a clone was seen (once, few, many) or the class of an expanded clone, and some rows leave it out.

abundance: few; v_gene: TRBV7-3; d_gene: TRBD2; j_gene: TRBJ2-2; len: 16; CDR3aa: CASSLLGLANTGELFF; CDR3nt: TGTGCCAGCAGCTTATTGGGACTAGCTAACACCGGGGAGCTGTTTTTT
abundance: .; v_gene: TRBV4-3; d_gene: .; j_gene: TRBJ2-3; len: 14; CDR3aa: CASSQDLNTDTQYF; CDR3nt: TGCGCCAGCAGCCAAGATTTAAACACAGATACGCAGTATTTT
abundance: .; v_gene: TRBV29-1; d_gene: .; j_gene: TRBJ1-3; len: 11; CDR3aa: CSVGGTKAIYF; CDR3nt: TGCAGCGTTGGCGGGACAAAGGCCATATATTTT
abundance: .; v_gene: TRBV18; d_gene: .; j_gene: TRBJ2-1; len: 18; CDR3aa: CASSTRGRASNSYNEQFF; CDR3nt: TGTGCCAGCTCAACGAGAGGTAGGGCGTCTAACTCCTACAATGAGCAGTTCTTC
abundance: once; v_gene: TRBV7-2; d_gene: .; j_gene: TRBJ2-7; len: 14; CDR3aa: CASSTRGGAYEQYF; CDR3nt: TGTGCCAGCAGCACTAGGGGGGGGGCCTACGAGCAGTACTTC
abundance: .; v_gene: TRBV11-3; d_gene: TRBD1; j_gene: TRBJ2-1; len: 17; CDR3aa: CASSFSGQRDRGLEQFF; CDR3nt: TGTGCCAGCAGCTTTAGCGGGCAACGGGACAGGGGGCTTGAGCAGTTCTTC
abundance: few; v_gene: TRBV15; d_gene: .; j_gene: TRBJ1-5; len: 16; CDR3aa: CATSEGAHYSNQPQHF; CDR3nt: TGTGCCACCAGTGAAGGGGCGCATTATAGCAATCAGCCCCAGCATTTT
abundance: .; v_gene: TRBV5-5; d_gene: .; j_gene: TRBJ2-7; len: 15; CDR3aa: CASSLTGLSFYEQYF; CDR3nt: TGTGCCAGCAGCTTAACAGGGTTATCTTTCTACGAGCAGTACTTC
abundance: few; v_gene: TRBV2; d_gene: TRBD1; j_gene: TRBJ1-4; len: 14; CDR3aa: CASSVDRGREKLFF; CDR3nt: TGTGCCAGCAGCGTAGACAGGGGGCGGGAAAAACTGTTTTTT
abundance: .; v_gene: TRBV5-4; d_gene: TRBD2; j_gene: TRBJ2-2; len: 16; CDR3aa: CASSLEGSGRNGELFF; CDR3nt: TGTGCCAGCAGCTTGGAAGGTAGCGGGAGGAACGGGGAGCTGTTTTTT
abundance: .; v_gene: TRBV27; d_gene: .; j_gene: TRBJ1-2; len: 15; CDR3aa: CASSFFPGAGYGYTF; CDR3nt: TGTGCCAGCAGTTTCTTTCCAGGGGCGGGCTATGGCTACACCTTC
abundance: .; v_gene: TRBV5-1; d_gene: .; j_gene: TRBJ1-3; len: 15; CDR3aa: CASSLEAVSGNTIYF; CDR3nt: TGCGCCAGCAGCTTGGAGGCGGTCTCTGGAAACACCATATATTTT
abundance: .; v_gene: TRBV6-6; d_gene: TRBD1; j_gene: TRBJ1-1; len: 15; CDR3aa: CASSYQGQGVAGAFF; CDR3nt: TGTGCCAGCAGTTACCAAGGACAGGGTGTTGCTGGGGCTTTCTTT
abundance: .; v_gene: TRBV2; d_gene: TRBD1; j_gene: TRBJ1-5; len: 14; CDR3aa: CASSDRTGGQPQHF; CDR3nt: TGTGCCAGCAGCGATCGGACAGGGGGCCAGCCCCAGCATTTT
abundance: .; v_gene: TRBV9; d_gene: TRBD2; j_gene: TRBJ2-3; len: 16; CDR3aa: CASSVVAGGRADTQYF; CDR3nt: TGTGCCAGCAGCGTAGTCGCGGGGGGGCGAGCAGATACGCAGTATTTT
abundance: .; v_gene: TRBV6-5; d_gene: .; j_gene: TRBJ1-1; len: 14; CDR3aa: CASSYAVADTEAFF; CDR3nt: TGTGCCAGCAGTTACGCGGTGGCGGACACTGAAGCTTTCTTT
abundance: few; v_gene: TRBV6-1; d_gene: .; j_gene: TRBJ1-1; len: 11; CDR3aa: CASSEAGKAFF; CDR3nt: TGTGCCAGCAGTGAAGCAGGAAAGGCTTTCTTT
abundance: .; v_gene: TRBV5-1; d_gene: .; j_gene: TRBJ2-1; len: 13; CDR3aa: CASSFPPYNEQFF; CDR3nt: TGCGCCAGCAGCTTCCCCCCCTACAATGAGCAGTTCTTC
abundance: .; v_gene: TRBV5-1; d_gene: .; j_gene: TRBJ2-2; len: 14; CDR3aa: CASTRTGNTGELFF; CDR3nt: TGCGCCAGCACCCGGACCGGGAACACCGGGGAGCTGTTTTTT
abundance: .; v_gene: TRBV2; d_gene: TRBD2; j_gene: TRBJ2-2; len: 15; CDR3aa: CASRGLAGETGELFF; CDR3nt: TGTGCCAGCAGAGGACTAGCGGGAGAAACCGGGGAGCTGTTTTTT
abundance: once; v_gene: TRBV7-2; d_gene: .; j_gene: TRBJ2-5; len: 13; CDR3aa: CASSIQGGETQYF; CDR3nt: TGTGCCAGCAGCATTCAGGGGGGGGAGACCCAGTACTTC
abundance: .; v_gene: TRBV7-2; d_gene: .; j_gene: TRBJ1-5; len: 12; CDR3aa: CASSRDGQPQHF; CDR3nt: TGTGCCAGCAGCCGCGACGGGCAGCCCCAGCATTTT
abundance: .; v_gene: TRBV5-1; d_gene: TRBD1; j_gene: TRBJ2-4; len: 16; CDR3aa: CASSAEGAVAKNIQYF; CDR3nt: TGCGCCAGCAGCGCCGAGGGGGCAGTAGCCAAAAACATTCAGTACTTC
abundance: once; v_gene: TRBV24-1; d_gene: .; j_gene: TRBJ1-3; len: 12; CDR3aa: CATRRGGNTIYF; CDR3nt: TGTGCCACCCGCCGAGGGGGAAACACCATATATTTT